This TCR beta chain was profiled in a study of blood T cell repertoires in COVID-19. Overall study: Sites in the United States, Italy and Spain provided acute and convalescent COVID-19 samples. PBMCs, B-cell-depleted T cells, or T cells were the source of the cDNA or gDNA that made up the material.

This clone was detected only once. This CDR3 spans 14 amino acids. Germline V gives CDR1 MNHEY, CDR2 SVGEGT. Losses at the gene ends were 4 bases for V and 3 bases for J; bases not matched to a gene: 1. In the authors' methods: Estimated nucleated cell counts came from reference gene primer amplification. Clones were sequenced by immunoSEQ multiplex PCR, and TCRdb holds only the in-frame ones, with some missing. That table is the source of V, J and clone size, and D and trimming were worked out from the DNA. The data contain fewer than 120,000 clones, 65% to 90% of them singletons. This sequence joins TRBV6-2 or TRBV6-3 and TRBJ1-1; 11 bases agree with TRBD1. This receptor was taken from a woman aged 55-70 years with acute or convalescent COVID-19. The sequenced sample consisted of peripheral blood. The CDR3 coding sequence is TGTGCCAGCAGTTTGGGACAGGGGGACACTGAAGCTTTCTTT. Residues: CASSLGQGDTEAFF.